These 21 T cell receptor beta chains came from one sample sequenced in a study of blood T cell repertoires in COVID-19. The repertoire was sequenced with immunoSEQ multiplex PCR; TCRdb's copy has only in-frame clones and lacks some. The profile covers 200,000 or so clones, with 79% appearing a single time and roughly 17% taken by the ten largest. Sequencing used peripheral blood. The receptors were sampled from a man between 60 and 70 years old with active or convalescent COVID-19.

This clone appeared many times. V is TRBV11-3 and J is TRBJ1-5, with 11 bases identical to TRBD1. This CDR3 contains 16 residues. The germline CDR1 and CDR2 sequences are SGHNT and YENEEA. The V and J ends lost 1 base and 4 bases, in that order; junction bases with no gene match: 3. The CDR3 protein is CASSLAGTGGNQPQHF. For the CDR3, the DNA is TGTGCCAGCAGCTTAGCCGGGACAGGGGGTAATCAGCCCCAGCATTTT.

The chain recombines TRBV6-5 with TRBJ2-7; D is undetermined. CDR1 and CDR2 from the germline V gene are MNHEY and SVGAGI. The CDR3 sequence is 16 residues long. Trimming left V 0 bases short and J 6 bases short, with 18 bases between. The CDR3: CASSYSSSQVAGEQYF. CDR3 DNA: TGTGCCAGCAGTTACTCGAGTAGTCAGGTCGCTGGCGAGCAGTACTTC.

A word on this clone: At one of its ends the junction is not consistent with the germline gene, which may arise from a read error. The chain links TRBV6-1 to TRBJ2-1; D possibly corresponds to TRBD2 (5 bases). Germline V gives CDR1 MNHNS, CDR2 SASEGT. The CDR3 is made up of 14 amino acids. The CDR3 DNA reads as TGTGCCAGCAATGAACTAGGCTCCTACAATGAGCAGTTCTTC. Protein product: CASNELGSYNEQFF.

The chain carries TRBV5-1 and TRBJ1-2, with 7 bases matching TRBD1. The CDR3 is 14 amino acids. V lost 4 bases, J lost 2 bases, and 5 bases stayed unmatched. CDR1 is SGHRS and CDR2 is YFSETQ in the germline V gene. CDR3: CASSGSGGNYGYTF. The CDR3 nucleotides are TGCGCCAGCAGCGGGTCAGGGGGAAACTATGGCTACACCTTC.

The CDR3 protein is CATSGTGLSGANVLTF. The CDR3 coding sequence is TGTGCCACCTCCGGGACAGGGCTCTCTGGGGCCAACGTCCTGACTTTC. The chain links TRBV27 to TRBJ2-6; 9 nucleotides line up with TRBD1. Unmatched junction bases numbered 7, after V lost 10 bases and J lost 0 bases. Germline loops: CDR1 MNHEY, CDR2 SMNVEV (reference sequence). This CDR3 spans 16 amino acids.

This chain links TRBV7-2 with TRBJ2-2, with D tentatively TRBD1 (6 bases). The CDR3 runs to 16 residues. Trimming left V 1 base short and J 4 bases short, with 13 bases between. Germline-derived CDR1 and CDR2 are SGHTA and FQGNSA. CDR3 DNA sequence: TGTGCCAGCAGCTTAGGACGCCTGGACAGCACCGGGGAGCTGTTTTTT. This encodes CASSLGRLDSTGELFF.

The V gene is TRBV28, the J gene TRBJ2-3, with a weak D call TRBD2 (7 bases). Trimming removed 1 base from V and 4 bases from J, with 15 bases in between. There are 16 residues in the CDR3. Germline V gives CDR1 MDHEN, CDR2 SYDVKM. In DNA, the CDR3 is TGTGCCAGCAGTTTATCCGGCAGGGGAGGGCCAGATACGCAGTATTTT. This sequence encodes CASSLSGRGGPDTQYF. The full variable domain, rest sourced from reference TRBV28 and TRBJ2-3, is DVKVTQSSRYLVKRTGEKVFLECVQDMDHENMFWYRQDPGLGLRLIYFSYDVKMKEKGDIPEGYSVSREKKERFSLILESASTNQTSMYLCASSLSGRGGPDTQYFGPGTRLTVL.

The chain couples TRBV7-2 to TRBJ2-3, with 11 bases that match TRBD2. This CDR3 comprises 16 residues. Per germline, CDR1 SGHTA and CDR2 FQGNSA. J lost 2 bases, V lost 6 bases, and 7 bases had no gene match. CDR3 nucleotide sequence: TGTGCCAGCAGTTATCTAGCGGGAGGTCTCACAGATACGCAGTATTTT. Protein product: CASSYLAGGLTDTQYF.

The chain couples TRBV28 to TRBJ2-6; weak D call: TRBD2 (5 bases). Trimming left V 3 bases short and J 3 bases short, with 15 bases between. Looked up from germline, CDR1 is MDHEN and CDR2 is SYDVKM. CDR3 length: 17 residues. The CDR3 protein is CASSFGGPSFGANVLTF. CDR3 nucleotide sequence: TGTGCCAGCAGTTTTGGAGGTCCCTCATTTGGGGCCAACGTCCTGACTTTC.

The rearrangement links TRBV10-3 to TRBJ2-7; 12 nucleotides align to TRBD1. The CDR3 sequence is 14 residues long. The germline CDR1 and CDR2 sequences are ENHRY and SYGVKD. V dropped 6 bases and J dropped 4; count of bases not matched to a gene: 4. The CDR3 DNA is TGTGCCATCAGCGGGACAGGGGGCGGATACGAGCAGTACTTC. It codes for CAISGTGGGYEQYF.

This clone was recorded a few times. The rearrangement joins TRBV6-2 or TRBV6-3 to TRBJ1-4; D is unclear. The V end lost 2 bases, the J end lost 5 bases, and 6 bases lay between the germline ends. The V gene's germline CDR1 is MNHEY and CDR2 SVGEGT. The CDR3 consists of 13 residues. The CDR3 loop is CASSYNENEKLFF. CDR3 DNA sequence: TGTGCCAGCAGTTACAACGAGAATGAAAAACTGTTTTTT.

This chain connects TRBV5-4 to TRBJ2-2; the match to TRBD2 covers 7 bases. Trimming at V came to 10 bases and at J to 2 bases, leaving 5 bases not matched to a gene. Per germline, CDR1 SGHNT and CDR2 YYREEE (reference sequence). This CDR3 spans 13 amino acids. This chain's CDR3 is CAWGEGNTGELFF. CDR3 DNA: TGTGCCTGGGGGGAGGGTAACACCGGGGAGCTGTTTTTT.

CDR3 sequence: CASSILAASYNEQFF. CDR3 nucleotides: TGTGCCAGTAGTATCCTTGCGGCTTCCTACAATGAGCAGTTCTTC. The V call is TRBV19, the J call TRBJ2-1; no firm D call. V lost 3 bases, J lost 1 base, and 10 bases lay in between. The CDR3 contains 15 residues. The germline V gene encodes CDR1 LNHDA and CDR2 SQIVND (reference sequence).

This CDR3 reads CASSPSGYEQFF. The CDR3 nucleotides are TGTGCCAGCAGCCCATCGGGGTATGAGCAGTTCTTC. The rearrangement uses TRBV9 and TRBJ2-1; possibly TRBD2 for D (5 bases). Germline V gene data show CDR1 as SGDLS and CDR2 as YYNGEE. V lost 4 bases and J lost 8, with 10 bases in between. The CDR3 spans 12 residues.

The rearrangement links TRBV5-4 to TRBJ2-4; 11 bases agree with TRBD1. Per the germline V gene, CDR1 is SGHNT and CDR2 is YYREEE (reference sequence). This CDR3 has 14 amino acids. The V segment lost 4 bases and the J segment 7 bases; nucleotides outside the gene matches: 4. As DNA, the CDR3 is TGTGCCAGCAGCGGGGGGACAGGGGGGAACATTCAGTACTTC. Its translation: CASSGGTGGNIQYF.

The chain recombines TRBV4-1 with TRBJ1-5, with D possibly being TRBD1 (6 bases). This CDR3 is 16 amino acids long. The germline V gene has CDR1 MGHRA and CDR2 YSYEKL. V was trimmed by 4 bases and J by 2 bases, leaving 15 bases between them. The CDR3 spells CASSPKRGAGNQPQHF. For the CDR3, the DNA is TGCGCCAGCAGCCCGAAGCGGGGGGCTGGCAATCAGCCCCAGCATTTT.

The rearrangement joins TRBV27 to TRBJ2-7; 9 nucleotides line up with TRBD1. Germline V gene sequence: CDR1 MNHEY, CDR2 SMNVEV (reference sequence). The trim removed 5 bases at V and 1 base at J, leaving 3 bases unmatched. The CDR3 extends over 14 amino acids. The CDR3 loop is CASSRQGVSYEQYF. The CDR3 coding sequence is TGTGCCAGCAGTCGACAGGGGGTTTCCTACGAGCAGTACTTC.

The gene calls are TRBV28 and TRBJ2-1, with 7 bases that match TRBD1. CDR3 size: 14 residues. Germline V gene sequence: CDR1 MDHEN, CDR2 SYDVKM. V trimming: 6 bases; J trimming: 7 bases; junction bases outside the gene matches: 9. The CDR3 here is CASRPTGSRNEQFF. CDR3 nucleotide sequence: TGTGCCAGCAGGCCGACAGGGTCGAGGAATGAGCAGTTCTTC.

V usage is TRBV7-8 and J usage is TRBJ2-7; the D gene is possibly TRBD1 (6 bases). Trimming pared 5 bases from V and 6 bases from J, leaving 11 bases between. The CDR3 loop spans 12 amino acids. Germline assignment: CDR1 SGHVS and CDR2 FQNEAQ. Here the CDR3 DNA reads TGTGCCAGCAGCCATCAGGGGACCGAGCAGTACTTC. Protein product: CASSHQGTEQYF. The full variable domain, rest sourced from reference TRBV7-8 and TRBJ2-7, is GAGVSQSPRYKVAKRGQDVALRCDPISGHVSLFWYQQALGQGPEFLTYFQNEAQLDKSGLPSDRFFAERPEGSVSTLKIQRTQQEDSAVYLCASSHQGTEQYFGPGTRLTVT.

The chain recombines TRBV11-2 with TRBJ2-3, with TRBD1 matching over 9 bases. Germline CDR1 and CDR2: SGHAT and FQNNGV. Trimming removed 5 bases from V and 3 bases from J; junction bases left unmatched: 6. The CDR3 has 15 amino acids. The CDR3 region has the DNA TGTGCCAGCAGCCAGGGACAGGGCAGTACAGATACGCAGTATTTT. It translates to CASSQGQGSTDTQYF. Full variable domain (rest looked up from reference TRBV11-2 and TRBJ2-3): EAGVAQSPRYKIIEKRQSVAFWCNPISGHATLYWYQQILGQGPKLLIQFQNNGVVDDSQLPKDRFSAERLKGVDSTLKIQPAKLEDSAVYLCASSQGQGSTDTQYFGPGTRLTVL.

The chain joins TRBV19 to TRBJ2-1; 9 nucleotides align to TRBD1. The CDR3 is made up of 14 amino acids. CDR1 is LNHDA and CDR2 is SQIVND in the germline V gene (reference sequence). The junction had 1 base not matched to a gene; V was cut back by 3 bases and J by 4 bases. CDR3 residues: CASSMTGGYNEQFF. The DNA for the CDR3 is TGTGCCAGTAGTATGACAGGGGGTTACAATGAGCAGTTCTTC.